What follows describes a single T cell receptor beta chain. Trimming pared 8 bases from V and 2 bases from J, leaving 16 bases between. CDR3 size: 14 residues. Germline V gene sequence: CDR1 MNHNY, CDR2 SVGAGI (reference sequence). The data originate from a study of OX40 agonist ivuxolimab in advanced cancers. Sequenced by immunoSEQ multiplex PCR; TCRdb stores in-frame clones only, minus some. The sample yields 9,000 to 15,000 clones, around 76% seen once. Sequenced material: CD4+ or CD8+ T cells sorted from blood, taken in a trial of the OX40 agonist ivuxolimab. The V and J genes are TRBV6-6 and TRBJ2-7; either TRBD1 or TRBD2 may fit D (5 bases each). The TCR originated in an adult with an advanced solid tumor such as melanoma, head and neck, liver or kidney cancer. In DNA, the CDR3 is TGTGCCAGCCGACCCGGGGACGATACCTACGAGCAGTACTTC. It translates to CASRPGDDTYEQYF.